This T cell receptor (beta chain) was recorded in a study of blood T cell repertoires in COVID-19. CDR3 length: 16 residues. V was pared by 4 bases and J by 6 bases, with 22 bases between. The germline V gene encodes CDR1 SGHRS and CDR2 YFSETQ. TCRdb's copy holds only in-frame clones and misses some; the assay was immunoSEQ multiplex PCR. The data show approximately 240,000 clones, 84% seen once. The source of this sequence is a man aged 50-59 years with acute or convalescent COVID-19. Material for sequencing was peripheral blood. The chain has TRBV5-1 and TRBJ1-2, with D maybe TRBD1 (5 bases). The CDR3 loop is CASSRRPGREDDGYTF. For the CDR3, the DNA is TGCGCCAGCAGCCGAAGGCCGGGCAGGGAGGACGATGGCTACACCTTC.